The 20 T cell receptor beta chains below all came from one sample that was sequenced in a study of T-cell reconstitution after alpha-beta-depleted transplantation in children. Construction of the TCRbeta library involved unique molecular identifiers. TCRdb processed the PCR reads anew with MiXCR; each CDR3 protein has one entry. Altogether approximately 120,000 distinct CDR3 sequences are present, roughly 10% being singletons, with the ten largest covering around 24%. Sample: PBMCs, mostly from graft donor cells, taken 180 days after TCRalphabeta/CD19-depleted stem cell transplant. The receptors here all came from a girl less than two years old who had a stem cell transplant for combined immunodeficiency, so the T cells may come from the graft donor.

V gene TRBV11-3 combines with J gene TRBJ2-3, with D possibly being TRBD1 (5 bases). The CDR3 is 14 residues long. The V gene lost 5 bases and the J gene lost 1 base, with 10 bases spanning the gap. From germline, CDR1 is SGHNT and CDR2 YENEEA. This CDR3 reads CASSHDSGTDTQYF. The CDR3 nucleotides are TGTGCCAGCAGCCATGACAGCGGCACAGATACGCAGTATTTT. Using reference TRBV11-3 and TRBJ2-3 for the parts outside the CDR3, the full variable domain is EAGVVQSPRYKIIEKKQPVAFWCNPISGHNTLYWYLQNLGQGPELLIRYENEEAVDDSQLPKDRFSAERLKGVDSTLKIQPAELGDSAVYLCASSHDSGTDTQYFGPGTRLTVL.

In this sample, this clonotype turned up a few times. V usage is TRBV10-3 and J usage is TRBJ2-3; 8 positions match TRBD1. V gave up 2 bases and J gave up 2 bases; unmatched junction bases: 3. Germline V gene lookup returns CDR1 ENHRY and CDR2 SYGVKD. The CDR3 contains 15 residues. Here the CDR3 reads CAISERTGITDTQYF. The DNA of the CDR3 is TGTGCCATCAGTGAGAGGACAGGGATCACAGATACGCAGTATTTT.

V and J are TRBV4-3 and TRBJ2-4; D is tentatively TRBD1 or TRBD2 (5 bases each). This CDR3 comprises 16 residues. V lost 1 base and J lost 0, with 10 bases in between. Per the germline V gene, CDR1 is LGHNA and CDR2 is YSLEER. The CDR3 region has the DNA TGCGCCAGCAGCCAAGGGGACGGACTAGCCAAAAACATTCAGTACTTC. Its translation: CASSQGDGLAKNIQYF.

The chain couples TRBV11-2 to TRBJ2-7, with TRBD1 matching 9 bases. The CDR3 contains 17 residues. CDR1 is SGHAT and CDR2 is FQNNGV in the germline V gene. Trimming took 0 bases from V and 1 from J; bases not matched to a gene: 7. The chain's CDR3 is CASSLDVGQGFSYEQYF. Here the CDR3 DNA reads TGTGCCAGCAGCTTAGACGTGGGACAGGGATTTTCCTACGAGCAGTACTTC.

J is TRBJ2-1 and V is TRBV12-3 or TRBV12-4; TRBD2 aligns across 9 bases. With V trimmed by 5 bases and J by 1 base, 6 bases remained unmatched. This CDR3 is 16 amino acids long. CDR3 sequence reads: CASSPNSGSSYNEQFF. The CDR3 region has the DNA TGTGCCAGCAGTCCAAATAGCGGGAGTTCCTACAATGAGCAGTTCTTC.

This clonotype was counted between two and nine times. The rearrangement joins TRBV15 to TRBJ1-2, with 7 bases aligning to TRBD1. CDR1 is LNHNV, CDR2 YYDKDF, per germline (reference sequence). Trimming removed 2 bases from V and 4 bases from J; junction bases left unmatched: 1. The CDR3 is made up of 13 amino acids. CDR3 loop: CATSRQGGYGYTF. In nucleotides, the CDR3 is TGTGCCACCAGCAGACAGGGGGGCTATGGCTACACCTTC.

This clonotype was observed a handful of times. This chain uses TRBV4-3 with TRBJ2-5, with a possible D match to TRBD2 (6 bases). This CDR3 is built from 15 residues. The germline V and J ends were trimmed by 3 bases and 2 bases, with 13 bases remaining between them. Germline CDR1 LGHNA, CDR2 YSLEER. CDR3 DNA: TGCGCCAGCAGCCATTTCGCGGGGAAGCAAGAGACCCAGTACTTC. Translated, it gives CASSHFAGKQETQYF.

This clonotype was recorded a few times. The chain combines TRBV15 with TRBJ1-5; no clear D. CDR1 and CDR2 from the germline V gene are LNHNV and YYDKDF (reference sequence). The CDR3 runs 15 residues. V was cut by 0 bases and J by 3 bases, with 9 bases left in between. CDR3 coding DNA: TGTGCCACCAGCAGAGAAACGGCGCCCAATCAGCCCCAGCATTTT. Its protein product is CATSRETAPNQPQHF.

The gene calls are TRBV4-3 and TRBJ2-3; D is possibly TRBD2 (6 bases). The CDR3 length is 15 residues. Looked up from germline, CDR1 is LGHNA and CDR2 is YSLEER. Trimming shortened V by 1 base and J by 4 bases, and 12 bases separated the two germline ends. CDR3 DNA sequence: TGCGCCAGCAGCCAAGGAGGGGCTAGCGCAGATACGCAGTATTTT. Translation: CASSQGGASADTQYF.

This clonotype was detected a few times. This chain links TRBV7-2 with TRBJ2-1, with TRBD2 matching over 8 bases. V lost 0 bases and J lost 8; bases outside the gene matches: 9. Germline assignment: CDR1 SGHTA and CDR2 FQGNSA. The CDR3 consists of 16 residues. In DNA, the CDR3 is TGTGCCAGCAGCTTAGCGCAATCGAGACTAGCGCATGAGCAGTTCTTC. Translated, it gives CASSLAQSRLAHEQFF.

This clonotype was detected a few times. The chain links TRBV21-1 to TRBJ2-1; TRBD2, the table's D call, was not compared with the DNA. TRBV21-1 is deemed a pseudogene. The CDR3 consists of 15 residues. CDR3 bases: TGTGCCAGCAGGGCTAGCGGGAGGGCCGAAAATGAGCAGTTCTTC. Translating it yields CASRASGRAENEQFF.

This rearrangement joins TRBV12-3 or TRBV12-4 to TRBJ1-6; the match to TRBD1 covers 7 bases. V lost 3 bases and J lost 8; bases outside the gene matches: 4. The CDR3 runs 14 residues. The CDR3 DNA is TGTGCCAGCAGTTTTTACAGGGGTGATTCACCCCTCCACTTT. Residues: CASSFYRGDSPLHF.

J is TRBJ2-7 and V is TRBV5-1; 10 nucleotides match TRBD1. This CDR3 has 15 amino acids. V shed 4 bases, J shed 2 bases, and the junction held 6 bases outside the gene matches. Germline V CDR1 and CDR2: SGHRS, YFSETQ. CDR3 nucleotides: TGCGCCAGCAGCCTCCCCGGGACAGGGGCCTACGAGCAGTACTTC. It is translated as CASSLPGTGAYEQYF.

This clonotype has a count of ten or more. The chain recombines TRBV5-1 with TRBJ2-7; tentatively, D is TRBD1 or TRBD2 (5 bases each). The CDR3 has 16 amino acids. The V end was cut by 4 bases, the J end by 6 bases, with 23 bases between. The germline gives CDR1 SGHRS, CDR2 YFSETQ. CDR3 sequence reads: CASSPARTLGQPEQYF. The CDR3 DNA sequence: TGCGCCAGCAGCCCAGCCCGGACACTAGGACAACCCGAGCAGTACTTC.

J is TRBJ1-4 and V is TRBV12-3 or TRBV12-4; 7 bases fit TRBD1. CDR3 length equals 21 residues. The J segment lost 0 bases and the V segment lost 2 bases, leaving 18 bases of the junction unmatched. CDR3 DNA sequence: TGTGCCAGCAGTTTATATCCCCCCGGAAGAGGGACAGCCTCAACTAATGAAAAACTGTTTTTT. Translating gives CASSLYPPGRGTASTNEKLFF.

In this sample, this clonotype turned up many times. This chain joins TRBV20-1 and TRBJ2-5; D is unclear. Looked up from germline, CDR1 is DFQATT and CDR2 is SNEGSKA (reference sequence). The CDR3 runs to 11 residues. Trimming cost V 4 bases and J 3 bases, with 6 bases left between them. The CDR3 is CSAIPKETQYF. The CDR3 DNA is TGCAGTGCTATCCCCAAAGAGACCCAGTACTTC.

This clonotype was detected only a few times. The rearrangement links TRBV30 to TRBJ1-5, with unresolved D. The germline V and J ends were trimmed by 0 bases and 0 bases, with 6 bases remaining between them. Germline CDR1 and CDR2: GTSNPN and SVGIG (reference sequence). CDR3 length: 14 amino acids. CDR3 in DNA: TGTGCCTGGAGTGTAAAGGTTAGCAATCAGCCCCAGCATTTT. Protein product: CAWSVKVSNQPQHF.

The gene calls are TRBV20-1 and TRBJ2-7, with D possibly TRBD1 on 6 matching bases. The length of the CDR3 is 12 residues. Germline CDR1 DFQATT, CDR2 SNEGSKA (reference sequence). The germline V and J ends were trimmed by 4 bases and 3 bases, with 10 bases remaining between them. The CDR3 nucleotides are TGCAGTGCTAACAGGGTGAACTACGAGCAGTACTTC. It translates to CSANRVNYEQYF.

The V call is TRBV5-1, the J call TRBJ2-1, with 11 bases fitting TRBD2. This CDR3 has 16 amino acids. The trim removed 0 bases at V and 8 bases at J, leaving 7 bases unmatched. Germline CDR1 reads SGHRS; CDR2 reads YFSETQ. The CDR3 loop is CASSLGLAGGNDEQFF. The DNA for the CDR3 is TGCGCCAGCAGCTTGGGGCTAGCGGGGGGAAATGATGAGCAGTTCTTC.

A few counts support this clonotype. The CDR3 DNA reads as TGTGCCAGCAGCTTGTTCTGGGACACTGAAGCTTTCTTT. As protein: CASSLFWDTEAFF. This chain links TRBV5-5 with TRBJ1-1; D gene ambiguous. Looked up from germline, CDR1 is SGHKS and CDR2 is YYEKEE (reference sequence). The CDR3 spans 13 residues. Between the trimmed V and J ends, which lost 1 base and 3 bases, there was a span of 7 bases.